Below, one T cell receptor (beta chain) is given with its context. These data belong to a study of control samples from healthy donors and cancer patients. V shed 1 base and J 1 base; nucleotides not matched to a gene: 0. CDR1 SNHLY and CDR2 FYNNEI come from the germline V gene. The CDR3 covers 15 residues. Using immunoSEQ multiplex PCR, the repertoire was profiled, and TCRdb retains in-frame clones only, with some absent. The profile covers some 140,000 clones, with roughly 94% appearing a single time and about 5.6% taken by the ten largest. This chain connects TRBV2 to TRBJ2-1, with 8 bases lining up with TRBD1. The sequenced material came from blood. The TCR was taken from a man in his forties in good health. The CDR3 loop is CASSEGTGSYNEQFF. CDR3 nucleotides: TGTGCCAGCAGTGAAGGGACAGGGTCCTACAATGAGCAGTTCTTC.